This entry describes one T cell receptor (beta chain). These data come from a study of PD-L1 blockade in urothelial cancer. The V and J ends lost 6 bases and 10 bases, in that order; junction bases with no gene match: 8. CDR3 length: 14 residues. Germline CDR1 MNHEY, CDR2 SMNVEV (reference sequence). Indicated time point: peripheral blood 6 weeks after treatment start. The data were produced by immunoSEQ multiplex PCR, yet TCRdb's version contains in-frame clones alone and is incomplete. The repertoire holds roughly 42,000 clones, about 90% seen once, with about 7.9% in the top ten. This receptor was taken from a man aged 65 to 85 with urothelial cancer. This sample comprised PBMCs, obtained around atezolizumab (anti-PD-L1) treatment. The chain links TRBV27 to TRBJ2-1; 11 nucleotides match TRBD2. CDR3 protein: CASRGGLAGGEQFF. The CDR3 DNA sequence: TGTGCCAGCAGAGGTGGGCTAGCGGGAGGAGAGCAGTTCTTC.